This T cell receptor (beta chain) was identified during a study of STAT5B mutations in CD4+ large granular lymphocyte leukemia. This clone has just one count. The assay was run at survey level. Libraries were prepared by immunoSEQ multiplex PCR; TCRdb keeps only in-frame clonotypes and omits some of them. The sample contains about 37,000 clones, about two thirds of which appear only once. The CDR3 runs to 14 residues. Germline values: CDR1 MDHEN, CDR2 SYDVKM. The receptor comes from a human donor in good health. The chain employs TRBV28 and TRBJ2-5; no clear D gene. The closer fit of TRBJ2-7 to the DNA end suggests the J call may be wrong. The material sequenced was CD4+ T cells from blood buffy coats. The CDR3 sequence: CASSLATPSYEQYF. As DNA, the CDR3 is TGTGCCAGCAGTTTGGCGACACCGTCCTACGAGCAGTACTTC.